This TCR beta chain was sequenced in a study of T cell changes during pregnancy in multiple sclerosis. The J segment lost 8 bases and the V segment lost 5 bases, leaving 11 bases of the junction unmatched. CDR3 size: 15 residues. CDR1 is SGHAT and CDR2 is FQNNGV in the germline V gene. Assay: immunoSEQ multiplex PCR; the TCRdb copy retains only in-frame clones and omits some. The sample holds tens of thousands of clones, over 85% seen once. The sequence was collected from a female donor with multiple sclerosis, enrolled in a pregnancy study. The chain is built from TRBV11-2 and TRBJ2-1; 8 bases align to TRBD2. The source was peripheral blood, collected in the third trimester of pregnancy. As DNA, the CDR3 is TGTGCCAGCAGCCCCACAACTAGCGGAGGCCATGAGCAGTTCTTC. It is translated as CASSPTTSGGHEQFF.